The sequence of this T cell receptor (beta chain) was determined in a study of T-cell memory formation after mild COVID-19. Across the study: Each donor largely had its own TCR clusters.

With respect to this clonotype: Antigen: not known.

One entry per CDR3 protein results from TCRdb running MiXCR on the 5' RACE reads. The sample contains 200,000 or so distinct CDR3 sequences, approximately 20% of which appear only once. Study conclusions and caveats: Day 15 to 85 contracting clones showed balanced CD4/CD8; later expanders leaned CD4+.

After removal of 6 bases from V and 9 bases from J, the junction contained 11 bases not matched to a gene. The CDR3 totals 14 residues. The germline CDR1 and CDR2 sequences are KGHSH and LQKENI. The TCR sequence derives from an adult woman who had mild COVID-19 (a few samples of this study predate the infection). Cell type and time point are not known. The rearrangement joins TRBV18 to TRBJ2-1, with 7 positions matching TRBD2. Sequencing input: PBMCs or a T cell subset sorted from them (not recorded which). The CDR3 nucleotides read TGTGCCAGCTCCACGACAACGGGAGGAGGTGAGCAGTTCTTC. It yields the protein CASSTTTGGGEQFF.